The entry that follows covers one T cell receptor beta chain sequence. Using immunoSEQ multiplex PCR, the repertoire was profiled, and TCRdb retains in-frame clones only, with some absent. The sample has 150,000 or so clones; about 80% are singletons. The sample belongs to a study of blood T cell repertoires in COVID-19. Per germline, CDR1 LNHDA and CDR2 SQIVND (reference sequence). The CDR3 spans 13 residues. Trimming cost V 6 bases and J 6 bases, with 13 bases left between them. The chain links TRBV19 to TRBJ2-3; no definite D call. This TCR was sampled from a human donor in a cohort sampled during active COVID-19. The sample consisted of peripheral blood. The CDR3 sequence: CASRVVYEDTQYF. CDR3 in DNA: TGTGCCAGTAGAGTGGTTTACGAGGATACGCAGTATTTT.